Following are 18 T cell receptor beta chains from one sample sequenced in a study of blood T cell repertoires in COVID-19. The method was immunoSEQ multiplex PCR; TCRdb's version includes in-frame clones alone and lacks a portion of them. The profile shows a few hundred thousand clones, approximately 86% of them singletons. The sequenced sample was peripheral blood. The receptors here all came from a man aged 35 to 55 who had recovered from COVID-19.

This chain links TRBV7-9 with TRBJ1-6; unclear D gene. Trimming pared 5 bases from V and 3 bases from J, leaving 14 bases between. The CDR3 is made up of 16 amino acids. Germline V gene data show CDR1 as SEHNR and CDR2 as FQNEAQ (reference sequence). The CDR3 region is CASSPLSFSYNSPLHF. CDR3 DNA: TGTGCCAGCAGCCCACTTAGTTTTAGCTATAATTCACCCCTCCACTTT.

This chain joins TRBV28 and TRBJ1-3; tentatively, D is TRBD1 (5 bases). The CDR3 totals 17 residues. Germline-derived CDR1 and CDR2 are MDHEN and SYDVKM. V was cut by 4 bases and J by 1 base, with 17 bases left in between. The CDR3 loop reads CASSSRTRLLSGNTIYF. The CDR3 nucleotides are TGTGCCAGCAGTTCCCGGACAAGACTTCTTTCTGGAAACACCATATATTTT. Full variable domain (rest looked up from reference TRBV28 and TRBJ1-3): DVKVTQSSRYLVKRTGEKVFLECVQDMDHENMFWYRQDPGLGLRLIYFSYDVKMKEKGDIPEGYSVSREKKERFSLILESASTNQTSMYLCASSSRTRLLSGNTIYFGEGSWLTVV.

The CDR3 here is CASSFGQGASYEQYF. DNA of the CDR3: TGTGCCAGCAGTTTTGGACAGGGGGCATCCTACGAGCAGTACTTC. This rearrangement joins TRBV2 to TRBJ2-7; 11 positions agree with TRBD1. Germline V CDR1 and CDR2: SNHLY, FYNNEI. The CDR3 is made up of 15 amino acids. The V segment lost 5 bases and the J segment 1 base; nucleotides outside the gene matches: 4.

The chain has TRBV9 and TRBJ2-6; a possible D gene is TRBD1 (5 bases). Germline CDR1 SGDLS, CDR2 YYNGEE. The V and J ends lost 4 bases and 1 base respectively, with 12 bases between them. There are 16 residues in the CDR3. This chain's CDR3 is CASSPRAGSGANVLTF. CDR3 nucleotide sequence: TGTGCCAGCAGCCCAAGGGCAGGGTCTGGGGCCAACGTCCTGACTTTC. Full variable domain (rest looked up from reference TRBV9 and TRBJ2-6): DSGVTQTPKHLITATGQRVTLRCSPRSGDLSVYWYQQSLDQGLQFLIQYYNGEERAKGNILERFSAQQFPDLHSELNLSSLELGDSALYFCASSPRAGSGANVLTFGAGSRLTVL.

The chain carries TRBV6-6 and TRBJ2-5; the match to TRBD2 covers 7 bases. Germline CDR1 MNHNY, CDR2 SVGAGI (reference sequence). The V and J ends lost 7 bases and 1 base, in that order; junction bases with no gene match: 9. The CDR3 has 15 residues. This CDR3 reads CASTLGGGGQETQYF. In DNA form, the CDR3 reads TGTGCCAGCACCCTGGGAGGCGGGGGCCAAGAGACCCAGTACTTC.

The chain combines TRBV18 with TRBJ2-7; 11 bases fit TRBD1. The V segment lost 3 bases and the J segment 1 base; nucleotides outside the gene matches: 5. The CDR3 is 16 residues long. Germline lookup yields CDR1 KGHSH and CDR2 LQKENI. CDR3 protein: CASSPAGTGGSYEQYF. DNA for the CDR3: TGTGCCAGCTCACCCGCCGGGACAGGGGGATCCTACGAGCAGTACTTC.

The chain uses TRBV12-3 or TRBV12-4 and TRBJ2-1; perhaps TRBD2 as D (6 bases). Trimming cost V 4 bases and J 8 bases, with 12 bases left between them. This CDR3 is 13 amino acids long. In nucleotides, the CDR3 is TGTGCCAGCAGTTCCCGACTAGTCGATGAGCAGTTCTTC. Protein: CASSSRLVDEQFF.

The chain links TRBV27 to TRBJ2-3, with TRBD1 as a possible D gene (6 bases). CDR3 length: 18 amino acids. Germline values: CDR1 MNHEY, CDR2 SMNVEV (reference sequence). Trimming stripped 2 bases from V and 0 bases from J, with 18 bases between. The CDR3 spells CASSLGPPGQFSTDTQYF. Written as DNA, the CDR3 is TGTGCCAGCAGTTTAGGCCCACCAGGACAGTTTAGCACAGATACGCAGTATTTT.

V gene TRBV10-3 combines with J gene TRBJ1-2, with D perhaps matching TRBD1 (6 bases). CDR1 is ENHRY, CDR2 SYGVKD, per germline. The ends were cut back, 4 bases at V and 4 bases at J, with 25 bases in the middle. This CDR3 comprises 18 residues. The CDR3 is CAISVFLDRGGQSYGYTF. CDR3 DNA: TGTGCCATCAGTGTATTCTTGGATAGGGGGGGCCAAAGCTATGGCTACACCTTC.

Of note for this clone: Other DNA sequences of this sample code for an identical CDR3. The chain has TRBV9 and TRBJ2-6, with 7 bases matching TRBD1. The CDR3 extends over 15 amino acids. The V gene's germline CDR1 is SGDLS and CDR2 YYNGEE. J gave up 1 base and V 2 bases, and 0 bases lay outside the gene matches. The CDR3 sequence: CASSVTGSGANVLTF. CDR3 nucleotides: TGTGCCAGCAGCGTGACAGGGTCTGGGGCCAACGTCCTGACTTTC.

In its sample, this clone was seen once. Written as DNA, the CDR3 is TGTGCCAGCCGCCGGGACAGGAACTACAATGAGCAGTTCTTC. As protein: CASRRDRNYNEQFF. J is TRBJ2-1 and V is TRBV27; 8 bases are shared with TRBD1. The V segment lost 8 bases and the J segment 3 bases; nucleotides outside the gene matches: 6. Germline V gives CDR1 MNHEY, CDR2 SMNVEV (reference sequence). The CDR3 covers 14 residues.

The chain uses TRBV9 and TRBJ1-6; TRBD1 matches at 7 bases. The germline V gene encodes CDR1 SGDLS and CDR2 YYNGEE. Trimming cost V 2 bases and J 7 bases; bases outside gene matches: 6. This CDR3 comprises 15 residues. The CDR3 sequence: CASSVTGSLNSPLHF. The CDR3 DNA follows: TGTGCCAGCAGCGTGACAGGGAGTCTAAATTCACCCCTCCACTTT.

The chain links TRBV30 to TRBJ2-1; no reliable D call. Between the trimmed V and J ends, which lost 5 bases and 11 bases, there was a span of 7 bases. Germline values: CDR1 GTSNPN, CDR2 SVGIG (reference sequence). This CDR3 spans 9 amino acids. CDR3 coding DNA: TGTGCCTGGGGGTCTAAGCAGTTCTTC. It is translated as CAWGSKQFF.

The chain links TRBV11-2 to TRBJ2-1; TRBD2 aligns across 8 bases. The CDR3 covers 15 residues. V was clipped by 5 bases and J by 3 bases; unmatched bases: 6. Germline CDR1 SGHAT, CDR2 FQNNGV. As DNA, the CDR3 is TGTGCCAGCAGCCCGGGACTAGTGGGCTACAATGAGCAGTTCTTC. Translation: CASSPGLVGYNEQFF.

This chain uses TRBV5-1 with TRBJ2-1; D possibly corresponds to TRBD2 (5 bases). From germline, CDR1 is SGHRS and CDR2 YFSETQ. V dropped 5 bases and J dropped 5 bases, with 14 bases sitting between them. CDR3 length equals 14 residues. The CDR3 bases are TGCGCCAGCAGAGACGAAACCGGGAACAATGAGCAGTTCTTC. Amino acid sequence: CASRDETGNNEQFF.

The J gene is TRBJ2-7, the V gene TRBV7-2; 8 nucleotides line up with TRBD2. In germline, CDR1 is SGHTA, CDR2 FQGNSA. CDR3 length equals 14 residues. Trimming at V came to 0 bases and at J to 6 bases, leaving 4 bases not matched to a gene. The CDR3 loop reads CASSLAGLVSEQYF. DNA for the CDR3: TGTGCCAGCAGCTTAGCGGGACTAGTTTCCGAGCAGTACTTC.

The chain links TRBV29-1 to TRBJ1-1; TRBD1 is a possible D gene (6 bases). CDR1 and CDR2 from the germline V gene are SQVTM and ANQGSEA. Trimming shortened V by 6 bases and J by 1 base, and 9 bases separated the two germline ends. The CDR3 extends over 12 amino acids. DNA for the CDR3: TGCAGCGTAAACAGGGCGAACACTGAAGCTTTCTTT. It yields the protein CSVNRANTEAFF.

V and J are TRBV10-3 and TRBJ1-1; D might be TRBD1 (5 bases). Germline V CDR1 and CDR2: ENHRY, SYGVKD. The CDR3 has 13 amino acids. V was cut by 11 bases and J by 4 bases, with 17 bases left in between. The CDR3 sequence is CAVAPLRGTEAFF. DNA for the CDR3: TGTGCCGTCGCCCCATTAAGGGGCACTGAAGCTTTCTTT.